This entry describes one T cell receptor beta chain. The antigen is not known. Stated time point: neoterminal ileum biopsy at postoperative endoscopy, about 6 months after surgery. Here immunoSEQ multiplex PCR was the method, and the copy in TCRdb shows in-frame clones only, minus some. This table has about 62,000 clones, approximately 88% appearing once. This specimen comes from a study of T cell repertoires in ileal Crohn's disease. Germline trimming cut 3 bases from V and 0 bases from J; bases unmatched to any gene: 10. Germline V gene sequence: CDR1 SGHRS, CDR2 YFSETQ. This CDR3 spans 17 amino acids. Broader study findings: High-frequency clones were more common in sorted CD8 than CD4 cells.

The sequenced sample consisted of ileal tissue. The TCR originated in an adult with Crohn's disease. This sequence joins TRBV5-1 and TRBJ2-3; 7 bases agree with TRBD1. The CDR3 coding sequence is TGCGCCAGCAGCTCGTGGACAGGTAACCCTAGCACAGATACGCAGTATTTT. Translated: CASSSWTGNPSTDTQYF.